This TCR beta chain stems from a study of T-cell memory formation after mild COVID-19. Study-wide background: TCR clusters were mostly confined to one donor each. The study, taken as a whole, reports: Pre-infection memory showed some responding clones, and this suggested that cross-reactive memory joined. Day 15 to 85 contractors were CD4/CD8 balanced; later expanders leaned CD4+. What remained unconfirmed was the SARS-CoV-2 specificity of second-wave clones peaking on day 37.

MiXCR, applied by TCRdb to the 5' RACE reads, yields one record per CDR3 protein. The sample yields roughly 510,000 distinct CDR3 sequences, 15% to 20% seen once. A word on this clonotype: The antigen is undetermined.

Looked up from germline, CDR1 is SQVTM and CDR2 is ANQGSEA. This CDR3 spans 11 amino acids. The V end was cut by 3 bases, the J end by 6 bases, with 6 bases between. The sequence came from an adult woman who had mild COVID-19 (a few samples of this study predate the infection). Cell type and time point are not known. The chain uses TRBV29-1 and TRBJ2-1, with no clear D. What was sequenced was PBMCs or a T cell subset sorted from them (not recorded which). The CDR3 bases are TGCAGCGTTGACATGCTCAATGAGCAGTTCTTC. This gives the protein CSVDMLNEQFF.